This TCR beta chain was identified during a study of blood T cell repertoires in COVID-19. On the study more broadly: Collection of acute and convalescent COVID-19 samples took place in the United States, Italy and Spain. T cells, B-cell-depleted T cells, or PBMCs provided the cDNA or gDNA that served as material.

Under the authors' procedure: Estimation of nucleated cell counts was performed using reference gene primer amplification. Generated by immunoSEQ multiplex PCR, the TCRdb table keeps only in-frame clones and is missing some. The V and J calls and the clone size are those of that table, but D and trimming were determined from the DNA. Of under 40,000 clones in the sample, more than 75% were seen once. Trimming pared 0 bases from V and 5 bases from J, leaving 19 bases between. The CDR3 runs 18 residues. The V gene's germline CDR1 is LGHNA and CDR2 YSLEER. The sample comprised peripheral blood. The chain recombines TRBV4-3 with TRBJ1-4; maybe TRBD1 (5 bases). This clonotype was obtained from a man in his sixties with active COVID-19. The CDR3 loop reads CASSQDIRVITQNEKLFF. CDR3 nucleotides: TGCGCCAGCAGCCAAGATATCAGGGTAATTACCCAAAATGAAAAACTGTTTTTT.